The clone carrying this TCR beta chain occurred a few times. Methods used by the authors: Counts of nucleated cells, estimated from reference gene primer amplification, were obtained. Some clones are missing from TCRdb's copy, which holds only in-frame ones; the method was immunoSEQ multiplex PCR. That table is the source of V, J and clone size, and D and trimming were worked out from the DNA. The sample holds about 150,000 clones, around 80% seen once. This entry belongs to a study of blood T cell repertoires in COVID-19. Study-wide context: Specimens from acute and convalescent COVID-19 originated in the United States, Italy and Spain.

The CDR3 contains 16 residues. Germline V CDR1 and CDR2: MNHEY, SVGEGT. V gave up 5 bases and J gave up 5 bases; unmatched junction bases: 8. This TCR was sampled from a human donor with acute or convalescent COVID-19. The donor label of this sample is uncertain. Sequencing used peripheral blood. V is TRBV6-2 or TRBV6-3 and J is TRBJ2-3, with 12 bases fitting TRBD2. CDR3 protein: CASSRWLAGGRDTQYF. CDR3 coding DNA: TGTGCCAGCAGTCGATGGCTAGCGGGGGGGCGAGATACGCAGTATTTT.